These 24 T cell receptor beta chains share one sample of origin, sequenced in a study of regulatory T cells in long-lasting Graves disease. Specified time point: newly diagnosed GD, antithyroid drugs for less than 3 months. Scientists built the TCR library using RNA that was extracted from PBMCs. Combining iRepertoire HTBI primers with Arm-PCR of CDR3 regions, the authors built TCR beta libraries. TCRdb processed the multiplex PCR reads anew with MiXCR; each CDR3 protein has one entry. The repertoire holds hundreds of thousands of distinct CDR3 sequences, with roughly a sixth as singletons. This specimen was peripheral blood mononuclear cells (PBMCs), taken at new diagnosis, from a patient treated with antithyroid drugs. These receptors were collected from a female donor with Graves disease.

This clonotype appeared a few times. A far larger clone differs by one base, so this is likely a read error. V and J are TRBV7-3 and TRBJ1-2; D might be TRBD1 (5 bases). The CDR3 has 16 amino acids. Germline V lookup: CDR1 SGHTA, CDR2 FQGTGA. Trimming cost V 5 bases and J 0 bases, with 16 bases left between them. DNA for the CDR3: TGTGCCAGCAGCCCTCCCACGACAGAGGCTAACTATGGCTACACCTTC. This gives the protein CASSPPTTEANYGYTF.

In regard to this clonotype: With only one base between it and a far larger clone, this is likely a read error. The V call is TRBV5-5, the J call TRBJ2-7, with D unclear. The CDR3 is 14 residues long. Per the germline V gene, CDR1 is SGHKS and CDR2 is YYEKEE (reference sequence). The ends were cut back, 2 bases at V and 7 bases at J, with 16 bases in the middle. DNA for the CDR3: TGTGCCAGCAGCTTATATTTCCCTGGGAATGAGCAGTACTTC. Its translation: CASSLYFPGNEQYF.

Turning to this clonotype: With a much larger clone just one base away, this may be a read error. The chain is built from TRBV4-3 and TRBJ1-2; D is ambiguous. Trimming cost V 1 base and J 4 bases, with 13 bases left between them. This CDR3 has 15 residues. Germline V gene data show CDR1 as LGHNA and CDR2 as YSLEER. CDR3 protein: CASSQGVWLGYGYTF. The CDR3 coding sequence is TGCGCCAGCAGCCAAGGGGTATGGCTTGGCTATGGCTACACCTTC.

The chain carries TRBV27 and TRBJ1-2, with TRBD1 matching over 11 bases. CDR1 is MNHEY and CDR2 is SMNVEV in the germline V gene (reference sequence). This CDR3 comprises 17 residues. V trimming: 6 bases; J trimming: 1 base; junction bases outside the gene matches: 10. The DNA for the CDR3 is TGTGCCAGCAGACCCCTAGTCGGGACAGGGGGTAACTATGGCTACACCTTC. Protein: CASRPLVGTGGNYGYTF.

This clonotype was recorded at least ten times. The chain has TRBV5-6 and TRBJ2-2, with 7 bases aligning to TRBD1. Germline lookup yields CDR1 SGHDT and CDR2 YYEEEE. This CDR3 is 15 amino acids long. The V gene end was trimmed by 5 bases and the J gene end by 7 bases; junction bases not matched to a gene: 11. The DNA of the CDR3 is TGTGCCAGCAGGTCCGGGACAGCATCGATCGGGGAGCTGTTTTTT. As protein: CASRSGTASIGELFF.

This clonotype came up a few times. The chain links TRBV29-1 to TRBJ1-1; 9 bases match TRBD1. CDR3 length equals 12 residues. Per germline, CDR1 SQVTM and CDR2 ANQGSEA. This CDR3 is CSGGQGGTEAFF. CDR3 DNA sequence: TGCAGTGGGGGACAGGGTGGCACTGAAGCTTTCTTT.

The V and J genes are TRBV29-1 and TRBJ2-6; D may correspond to TRBD1 or TRBD2 (6 bases each). CDR1 and CDR2 (germline): SQVTM, ANQGSEA. There are 16 residues in the CDR3. Trimming took off 0 bases at V and 4 bases at J, with 13 bases between the two ends. The CDR3 coding sequence is TGCAGCGTTGAAGAATCGGGGGCGACCGGGGCCAACGTCCTGACTTTC. This sequence encodes CSVEESGATGANVLTF.

In this sample, this clonotype turned up many times. The CDR3 nucleotides are TGTGCCAGCAGTTTATCGAAGGTAGATGGCTACACCTTC. Its protein product is CASSLSKVDGYTF. The V and J genes are TRBV27 and TRBJ1-2; D call uncertain. CDR1 is MNHEY, CDR2 SMNVEV, per germline (reference sequence). Trimming left V 0 bases short and J 6 bases short, with 8 bases between. This CDR3 has 13 amino acids.

Only a few counts were recorded for this clonotype. The rearrangement joins TRBV14 to TRBJ2-1, with 9 bases matching TRBD2. The CDR3 runs to 15 residues. Germline CDR1 reads SGHDN; CDR2 reads FVKESK. V lost 7 bases and J lost 8; bases outside the gene matches: 12. The CDR3 DNA is TGTGCCAGCACCTTAATGACTAGCGGTTACGATGAGCAGTTCTTC. This encodes CASTLMTSGYDEQFF.

V gene TRBV6-2 or TRBV6-3 combines with J gene TRBJ2-7; D gene unclear. Trimming stripped 2 bases from V and 2 bases from J, with 10 bases between. From germline, CDR1 is MNHEY and CDR2 SVGEGT. The CDR3 has 14 residues. DNA for the CDR3: TGTGCCAGCAGTTACCCGTTAACAGCCTACGAGCAGTACTTC. This gives the protein CASSYPLTAYEQYF.

This clonotype was detected many times. J is TRBJ2-5 and V is TRBV20-1; TRBD2 agrees at 14 bases. This CDR3 contains 17 residues. The V gene's germline CDR1 is DFQATT and CDR2 SNEGSKA (reference sequence). The trim removed 5 bases at V and 5 bases at J, leaving 13 bases unmatched. The CDR3 is CSAGGATSGGAVETQYF. The CDR3 DNA reads TGCAGTGCTGGCGGTGCGACTAGCGGGGGGGCAGTGGAGACCCAGTACTTC.

This clonotype came up many times. This sequence joins TRBV6-1 and TRBJ2-5; D is possibly TRBD1 or TRBD2 (5 bases each). V gave up 8 bases and J gave up 5 bases, with 21 bases separating them. This CDR3 is 15 amino acids long. Per the germline V gene, CDR1 is MNHNS and CDR2 is SASEGT. CDR3 amino acids: CASSPGRPGRETQYF. The DNA for the CDR3 is TGTGCCAGCTCCCCCGGCCGACCGGGGCGGGAGACCCAGTACTTC.

This clonotype has ten or more counts. This chain uses TRBV20-1 with TRBJ2-1; 7 bases are a match to TRBD2. Per germline, CDR1 DFQATT and CDR2 SNEGSKA (reference sequence). Trimming took 6 bases from V and 0 from J; bases not matched to a gene: 11. The CDR3 runs to 16 residues. The chain's CDR3 is CSALRAGISSYNEQFF. In DNA, the CDR3 is TGCAGTGCACTGCGAGCGGGGATAAGCTCCTACAATGAGCAGTTCTTC.

In its sample, this clonotype was seen many times. The chain is built from TRBV19 and TRBJ2-7, with TRBD2 identical over 9 bases. The CDR3 totals 21 residues. V dropped 6 bases and J dropped 2; count of bases not matched to a gene: 26. Per the germline V gene, CDR1 is LNHDA and CDR2 is SQIVND (reference sequence). In DNA form, the CDR3 reads TGTGCCAGTAGCGTCGGAGGTGAAGCGGGAGGATTCCCCCTCAGGACCTACGAGCAGTACTTC. Translated: CASSVGGEAGGFPLRTYEQYF.

The V and J genes are TRBV3-1 and TRBJ1-3; 7 bases align to TRBD1. The CDR3 has 15 residues. Trimming took 3 bases from V and 2 from J; bases not matched to a gene: 4. Looked up from germline, CDR1 is LGHDT and CDR2 is YNNKEL (reference sequence). The CDR3 DNA reads TGTGCCAGCAGCCATACAGGGGAGGCTGGAAACACCATATATTTT. Translating gives CASSHTGEAGNTIYF.

This clonotype occurred many times. This rearrangement joins TRBV3-1 to TRBJ2-1; a weak D match, TRBD1 (6 bases). The CDR3 contains 14 residues. Germline CDR1 reads LGHDT; CDR2 reads YNNKEL (reference sequence). Deletions cut 1 base from V and 6 bases from J, with 10 bases between. CDR3 nucleotide sequence: TGTGCCAGCAGCCAAGTCAGGGGCATCAATGAGCAGTTCTTC. Protein sequence: CASSQVRGINEQFF.

The count of this clonotype is one. A read error is possible here, since a much larger clone lies one base away. V is TRBV18 and J is TRBJ1-2, with no clear D. CDR1 is KGHSH, CDR2 LQKENI, per germline. This CDR3 is built from 14 residues. CDR3 sequence (DNA): TGTGCCGGCTCACCAGGCGGGATTAACTATGGCTACACCTTC. Translating gives CAGSPGGINYGYTF.

This clonotype occurred many times. This chain joins TRBV12-3 or TRBV12-4 and TRBJ2-1; TRBD1 agrees at 8 bases. The CDR3 covers 15 residues. Trimming removed 5 bases from V and 2 bases from J; junction bases left unmatched: 5. The CDR3 protein is CASSGRDRTYNEQFF. Here the CDR3 DNA reads TGTGCCAGCAGTGGACGGGACAGGACCTACAATGAGCAGTTCTTC.

The sample holds many counts of this clonotype. The J gene is TRBJ2-3, the V gene TRBV3-1, with TRBD2 identical over 8 bases. Germline trimming cut 7 bases from V and 0 bases from J; bases unmatched to any gene: 9. Germline V gene data show CDR1 as LGHDT and CDR2 as YNNKEL (reference sequence). This CDR3 spans 16 amino acids. In DNA form, the CDR3 reads TGTGCCAGCACCGGTGATAGCGGGGCTAGCACAGATACGCAGTATTTT. It encodes CASTGDSGASTDTQYF.

The V gene is TRBV18, the J gene TRBJ1-3; D is unclear. V dropped 3 bases and J dropped 8 bases, with 5 bases sitting between them. Germline V gene lookup returns CDR1 KGHSH and CDR2 LQKENI. The CDR3 spans 11 residues. CDR3 coding DNA: TGTGCCAGCTCACCTCAGGACACCATATATTTT. Residues: CASSPQDTIYF.

This clonotype was observed many times. The chain is built from TRBV28 and TRBJ2-1; no clear D gene. CDR1 MDHEN and CDR2 SYDVKM come from the germline V gene. CDR3 length equals 13 residues. The V end lost 5 bases, the J end lost 9 bases, and 14 bases lay between the germline ends. The CDR3 spells CASSLGYTGEQFF. Here the CDR3 DNA reads TGTGCCAGCAGTCTGGGTTATACCGGTGAGCAGTTCTTC.

This clonotype was seen ten or more times. The chain has TRBV12-3 or TRBV12-4 and TRBJ1-6, with TRBD1 matching over 8 bases. This CDR3 region has 16 residues. The V and J ends lost 4 bases and 6 bases, in that order; junction bases with no gene match: 8. In DNA, the CDR3 is TGTGCCAGCAGTTACACAGGGGGTAGTGGTAATTCACCCCTCCACTTT. This translates into CASSYTGGSGNSPLHF.

This clonotype was seen at least ten times. CDR3 region: CASSPGLADTEAFF. CDR3 nucleotide sequence: TGTGCCAGCAGCCCGGGACTGGCGGACACTGAAGCTTTCTTT. V and J are TRBV5-6 and TRBJ1-1; D perhaps matches TRBD1 (5 bases). Germline V gene data show CDR1 as SGHDT and CDR2 as YYEEEE. Trimming shortened V by 4 bases and J by 3 bases, and 13 bases separated the two germline ends. The CDR3 consists of 14 residues.

The chain uses TRBV7-9 and TRBJ2-7, with 11 nucleotides matching TRBD2. Germline V lookup: CDR1 SEHNR, CDR2 FQNEAQ (reference sequence). The trim removed 8 bases at V and 3 bases at J, leaving 9 bases unmatched. The CDR3 runs 15 residues. This CDR3 is CASGPTSGDVYEQYF. The DNA for the CDR3 is TGTGCCAGCGGACCGACTAGCGGGGATGTCTACGAGCAGTACTTC.